These 26 T cell receptor beta chains came from one sample sequenced in a study of early T cells in non-severe SARS-CoV-2 infection. TCRdb independently ran MiXCR on the 5' RACE reads; one entry per CDR3 protein. The profile shows 61,000 or so distinct CDR3 sequences, 12% of them singletons. The sample in question was whole blood, obtained at baseline. The receptors originated from an adult who was a healthcare worker with PCR-confirmed SARS-CoV-2 infection or an uninfected control (not recorded which). The donor label of this sample is uncertain.

The chain carries TRBV20-1 and TRBJ1-1; the D gene is possibly TRBD1 (5 bases). Germline assignment: CDR1 DFQATT and CDR2 SNEGSKA (reference sequence). This CDR3 contains 11 residues. Trimming left V 6 bases short and J 7 bases short, with 12 bases between. For the CDR3, the DNA is TGCAGTGCCTCATCGGGGCATGAAGCTTTCTTT. Translated, it gives CSASSGHEAFF.

This clonotype was observed a few times. The genes are TRBV25-1 and TRBJ2-3, with no clear D. The germline V gene has CDR1 MGHDK and CDR2 SYGVNS. This CDR3 region has 15 residues. V lost 1 base and J 4 bases, leaving 12 bases between the germline ends. CDR3 in amino acids: CASSEWVGSADTQYF. The CDR3, as DNA: TGTGCCAGCAGTGAATGGGTAGGGTCTGCAGATACGCAGTATTTT.

The V gene is TRBV7-6, the J gene TRBJ2-5, with D possibly TRBD2 on 5 matching bases. The CDR3 totals 13 residues. CDR1 and CDR2 (germline): SGHVS, FNYEAQ. V was shortened by 1 base and J by 5 bases, with 8 bases between the two germline ends. The CDR3 DNA follows: TGTGCCAGCAGCTTAGTGGGCGGGGAGACCCAGTACTTC. Protein sequence: CASSLVGGETQYF.

This clonotype came up a few times. J is TRBJ2-5 and V is TRBV7-3, with a possible D match to TRBD1 (5 bases). Trimming took 5 bases from V and 4 from J, leaving 20 bases between them. The CDR3 contains 16 residues. Per the germline V gene, CDR1 is SGHTA and CDR2 is FQGTGA. The CDR3: CASSANGRVQGETQYF. The CDR3 DNA is TGTGCCAGCAGCGCCAATGGACGAGTCCAGGGAGAGACCCAGTACTTC.

In its sample, this clonotype was seen many times. The CDR3 DNA reads TGCAGTGCTTCCAGACAGGGGAAAGGGACTGAAGCTTTCTTT. Translated: CSASRQGKGTEAFF. J is TRBJ1-1 and V is TRBV20-1; 8 nucleotides align to TRBD1. V was clipped by 5 bases and J by 5 bases; unmatched bases: 10. This CDR3 has 14 amino acids. CDR1 is DFQATT, CDR2 SNEGSKA, per germline (reference sequence).

The chain employs TRBV30 and TRBJ2-6; 8 bases match TRBD1. The CDR3 spans 16 residues. Germline CDR1 and CDR2: GTSNPN and SVGIG (reference sequence). Trimming at V came to 2 bases and at J to 2 bases, leaving 5 bases not matched to a gene. CDR3 DNA: TGTGCCTGGAGTAACGCCAGGGGGCCTGGGGCCAACGTCCTGACTTTC. Encoded protein: CAWSNARGPGANVLTF.

The gene calls are TRBV12-5 and TRBJ2-2; no clear D. The CDR3 spans 14 residues. The germline V and J ends were trimmed by 0 bases and 8 bases, with 10 bases remaining between them. Looked up from germline, CDR1 is LGHNT and CDR2 is FRNRAP. The DNA of the CDR3 is TGTGCTAGTGGTTTGGTACCCTATCCAGGGGAGCTGTTTTTT. Amino acid sequence: CASGLVPYPGELFF.

The sample holds many counts of this clonotype. The chain carries TRBV20-1 and TRBJ1-2; D gene uncertain. Trimming removed 0 bases at V and 0 bases at J, with 5 bases between. CDR3 size: 13 residues. CDR1 and CDR2 from the germline V gene are DFQATT and SNEGSKA (reference sequence). The CDR3 region has the DNA TGCAGTGCTAGAGAACACGCTAACTATGGCTACACCTTC. It translates to CSAREHANYGYTF.

This clonotype was counted at least ten times. The chain links TRBV10-3 to TRBJ2-7, with D possibly called TRBD1 or TRBD2 (5 bases each). The germline V gene encodes CDR1 ENHRY and CDR2 SYGVKD. V gave up 3 bases and J gave up 3 bases, with 15 bases separating them. The CDR3 contains 15 residues. In DNA form, the CDR3 reads TGTGCCATCAGTGAAGGGACCCGAAGGAACTACGAGCAGTACGTC. Translating it yields CAISEGTRRNYEQYV.

This clonotype was detected many times. The chain uses TRBV27 and TRBJ2-7; D is possibly TRBD1 (5 bases). The CDR3 extends over 14 amino acids. V lost 3 bases and J lost 3, with 12 bases in between. Looked up from germline, CDR1 is MNHEY and CDR2 is SMNVEV (reference sequence). CDR3: CASSFGDRSYEQYV. CDR3 nucleotides: TGTGCCAGCAGTTTCGGTGACAGAAGCTACGAGCAGTACGTC.

The chain is built from TRBV7-2 and TRBJ2-1, with 13 bases that match TRBD2. The CDR3 is 20 amino acids. Germline values: CDR1 SGHTA, CDR2 FQGNSA. V shed 4 bases, J shed 4 bases, and the junction held 16 bases outside the gene matches. The CDR3 DNA reads as TGTGCCAGCAGCTCAAATTGGCCGAGACTAGCGGGGGGTTCTTACAATGAGCAGTTCTTC. It codes for CASSSNWPRLAGGSYNEQFF.

This clonotype was counted a few times. The J gene is TRBJ1-1, the V gene TRBV6-1, with unresolved D. The CDR3 has 15 amino acids. V was clipped by 6 bases and J by 5 bases, with 19 bases between them. Germline CDR1 MNHNS, CDR2 SASEGT. CDR3 residues: CASRETTAMGTEAFF. The CDR3 nucleotides are TGTGCCAGCAGAGAAACCACAGCGATGGGAACTGAAGCTTTCTTT.

This rearrangement joins TRBV5-1 to TRBJ2-1; 8 nucleotides agree with TRBD2. Germline V lookup: CDR1 SGHRS, CDR2 YFSETQ. This CDR3 spans 15 amino acids. Germline trimming cut 4 bases from V and 6 bases from J; bases unmatched to any gene: 9. The chain's CDR3 is CASSPGLGSLNEQFF. The DNA of the CDR3 is TGCGCCAGCAGCCCGGGACTAGGGTCTCTCAATGAGCAGTTCTTC.

A few counts support this clonotype. The V call is TRBV7-6, the J call TRBJ2-5; 7 bases map to TRBD1. After removal of 5 bases from V and 3 bases from J, the junction contained 3 bases not matched to a gene. The V gene's germline CDR1 is SGHVS and CDR2 FNYEAQ. This CDR3 region has 13 residues. In DNA, the CDR3 is TGTGCCAGCAGCCCGACAGGGAAAGAGACCCAGTACTTC. Its translation: CASSPTGKETQYF.

In this sample, this clonotype turned up many times. The V gene is TRBV28, the J gene TRBJ1-4, with D uncertain. With 4 bases removed from V and 8 bases from J, the gap between germline ends came to 17 bases. The CDR3 has 15 amino acids. Germline assignment: CDR1 MDHEN and CDR2 SYDVKM. CDR3 region: CASSSFSEDKEKLFF. The CDR3, as DNA: TGTGCCAGCAGTTCATTTTCGGAGGATAAGGAAAAACTGTTTTTT.

This clonotype was observed many times. The chain carries TRBV2 and TRBJ2-1, with TRBD2 matching over 12 bases. The CDR3 covers 16 residues. Trimming at V came to 6 bases and at J to 3 bases, leaving 6 bases not matched to a gene. The germline V gene has CDR1 SNHLY and CDR2 FYNNEI. This chain's CDR3 is CASRDPSGGVYNEQFF. CDR3 sequence (DNA): TGTGCCAGCAGGGACCCTAGCGGGGGGGTCTACAATGAGCAGTTCTTC. Combining the CDR3 with reference TRBV2 and TRBJ2-1 gives the whole variable domain EPEVTQTPSHQVTQMGQEVILRCVPISNHLYFYWYRQILGQKVEFLVSFYNNEISEKSEIFDDQFSVERPDGSNFTLKIRSTKLEDSAMYFCASRDPSGGVYNEQFFGPGTRLTVL.

This clonotype was observed at least ten times. This chain uses TRBV18 with TRBJ1-1; weak D call: TRBD1 (6 bases). Looked up from germline, CDR1 is KGHSH and CDR2 is LQKENI. The CDR3 contains 14 residues. Trimming stripped 6 bases from V and 1 base from J, with 12 bases between. The CDR3 here is CASSAAGENTEAFF. In nucleotides, the CDR3 is TGTGCCAGCTCGGCCGCAGGGGAGAACACTGAAGCTTTCTTT.

This clonotype was seen more than once but under ten times. The chain employs TRBV6-1 and TRBJ2-4; 7 bases fit TRBD1. The CDR3 sequence is 14 residues long. V was pared by 6 bases and J by 2 bases, with 4 bases of the junction left unmatched. From germline, CDR1 is MNHNS and CDR2 SASEGT. The CDR3 protein is CASRLTGPKNIQYF. CDR3 coding DNA: TGTGCCAGCAGGTTGACAGGGCCCAAAAACATTCAGTACTTC.

Details on this clonotype: Given a much more abundant clone one base away, this may be a read error. Without the conserved terminal phenylalanine or tryptophan, this CDR3 likely stems from a read error. This rearrangement joins TRBV24-1 to TRBJ2-5; D is ambiguous. Per the germline V gene, CDR1 is KGHDR and CDR2 is SFDVKD. Between the trimmed V and J ends, which lost 5 bases and 1 base, there was a span of 7 bases. The CDR3 has 13 amino acids. The CDR3 DNA is TGTGCCACCAGTGCCCCTGTCCAAGAGACCCAGTACCTC. Protein product: CATSAPVQETQYL.

This clonotype was observed at least ten times. V is TRBV7-2 and J is TRBJ1-2; 9 bases fit TRBD1. CDR3 length: 15 amino acids. Unmatched junction bases numbered 14, after V lost 7 bases and J lost 8 bases. In germline, CDR1 is SGHTA, CDR2 FQGNSA. CDR3 amino acids: CASTITGGRGIGYTF. For the CDR3, the DNA is TGTGCCAGCACGATAACAGGGGGCCGAGGAATCGGCTACACCTTC.

The V call is TRBV5-1, the J call TRBJ2-2; TRBD1 might be the D (5 bases). The germline gives CDR1 SGHRS, CDR2 YFSETQ. The CDR3 is 16 amino acids. Trimming cost V 2 bases and J 0 bases, with 11 bases left between them. The CDR3 protein is CASSLSTVANTGELFF. DNA for the CDR3: TGCGCCAGCAGCTTATCGACAGTCGCGAACACCGGGGAGCTGTTTTTT.

Only a few counts were recorded for this clonotype. The rearrangement joins TRBV19 to TRBJ2-5, with 8 bases that match TRBD1. The CDR3 sequence is 15 residues long. In germline, CDR1 is LNHDA, CDR2 SQIVND (reference sequence). The junction had 6 bases not matched to a gene; V was cut back by 1 base and J by 5 bases. The CDR3 here is CASSIAGGIGETQYF. CDR3 in DNA: TGTGCCAGTAGTATAGCAGGGGGCATCGGGGAGACCCAGTACTTC.

The chain uses TRBV5-1 and TRBJ2-5; 7 bases line up with TRBD2. This CDR3 comprises 14 residues. Germline values: CDR1 SGHRS, CDR2 YFSETQ. J was trimmed by 4 bases and V by 3 bases; bases with no gene match: 6. CDR3 in amino acids: CASSSGLIGETQYF. The CDR3 nucleotides are TGCGCCAGCAGCTCGGGACTAATTGGAGAGACCCAGTACTTC.

This clonotype occurred once. The rearrangement links TRBV7-9 to TRBJ2-5; no definite D call. CDR1 and CDR2 (germline): SEHNR, FQNEAQ (reference sequence). The V gene lost 11 bases and the J gene lost 1 base, with 8 bases spanning the gap. CDR3 length: 11 residues. CDR3 sequence (DNA): TGTGCCGCTTCCGTCCAAGAGACCCAGTACTTC. Translated: CAASVQETQYF.

In this sample, this clonotype turned up many times. The chain joins TRBV7-3 to TRBJ2-3, with TRBD2 identical over 14 bases. Germline lookup yields CDR1 SGHTA and CDR2 FQGTGA. The CDR3 is 16 amino acids. J gave up 3 bases and V 4 bases, and 3 bases lay outside the gene matches. CDR3 in amino acids: CASSSGLAGGTDTQYF. In DNA, the CDR3 is TGTGCCAGCAGCTCCGGACTAGCGGGGGGAACAGATACGCAGTATTTT.

This clonotype was observed at least ten times. The V call is TRBV5-4, the J call TRBJ2-6, with D perhaps TRBD2 (5 bases). The CDR3 is made up of 17 amino acids. Germline V gene sequence: CDR1 SGHNT, CDR2 YYREEE (reference sequence). Trimming pared 4 bases from V and 3 bases from J, leaving 17 bases between. The CDR3 nucleotides are TGTGCCAGCAGCCGGACTTTACCGAGGAGTGGGGCCAACGTCCTGACTTTC. Translated: CASSRTLPRSGANVLTF.